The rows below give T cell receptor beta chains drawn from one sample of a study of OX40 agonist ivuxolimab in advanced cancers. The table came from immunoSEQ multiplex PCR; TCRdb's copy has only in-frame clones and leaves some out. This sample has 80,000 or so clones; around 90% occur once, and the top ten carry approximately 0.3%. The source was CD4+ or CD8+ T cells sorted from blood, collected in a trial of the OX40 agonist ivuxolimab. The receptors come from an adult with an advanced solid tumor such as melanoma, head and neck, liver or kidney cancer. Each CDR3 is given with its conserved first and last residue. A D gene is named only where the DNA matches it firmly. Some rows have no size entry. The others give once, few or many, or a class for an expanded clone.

CASSPQLNTEAFF TGTGCCAGCTCACCCCAGCTGAACACTGAAGCTTTCTTT TRBV18 - TRBJ1-1 -
CSVSGVGQNYGNTEAFF TGCAGCGTTTCGGGGGTCGGCCAGAACTACGGGAACACTGAAGCTTTCTTT TRBV29-1 once TRBJ1-1 -
CASSRGRVTDTQYF TGTGCCAGCAGTCGAGGAAGAGTCACAGATACGCAGTATTTT TRBV2 - TRBJ2-3 -
CASSFTRDYDEQFF TGTGCCAGCAGCTTCACCCGGGACTATGATGAGCAGTTCTTC TRBV7-2 - TRBJ2-1 TRBD2
CASSPYRGTDTQYF TGTGCCAGCAGTCCTTATAGAGGCACAGATACGCAGTATTTT TRBV28 - TRBJ2-3 -
CASTEHGTHGSQPQHF TGTGCCAGTACGGAGCACGGGACTCATGGCAGTCAGCCCCAGCATTTT TRBV19 - TRBJ1-5 -
CASSGNREPEAFF TGTGCCAGCTCGGGGAACAGGGAGCCAGAAGCTTTCTTT TRBV18 - TRBJ1-1 -
CASSPGQGKNYGYTF TGTGCCAGCTCACCAGGGCAGGGGAAAAACTATGGCTACACCTTC TRBV18 - TRBJ1-2 -
CAWSDRGGPGTGELFF TGTGCCTGGAGTGATCGGGGGGGGCCGGGCACCGGGGAGCTGTTTTTT TRBV30 once TRBJ2-2 TRBD2
CASSLGRGSDTQYF TGTGCCAGCAGCTTAGGGCGGGGATCAGATACGCAGTATTTT TRBV7-8 once TRBJ2-3 -
CASSLVFGSPIPYEQYF TGTGCCAGCAGCTTAGTGTTCGGCAGTCCAATCCCCTACGAGCAGTACTTC TRBV7-2 - TRBJ2-7 -
CASSEPTTYGYTF TGTGCCAGCAGTGAACCCACTACTTATGGCTACACCTTC TRBV6-1 - TRBJ1-2 -
CATSRYSGGFSYNEQFF TGTGCCACCAGCAGATATAGTGGAGGGTTCTCCTACAATGAGCAGTTCTTC TRBV15 - TRBJ2-1 -
CASITGLGNEKLFF TGTGCCAGCATAACAGGGTTGGGCAATGAAAAACTGTTTTTT TRBV6-7 - TRBJ1-4 -
CAWSGGQGGQETQYF TGTGCCTGGAGCGGGGGACAGGGGGGACAAGAGACCCAGTACTTC TRBV30 - TRBJ2-5 TRBD1
CASSLTENYGYTF TGTGCCAGCAGTCTTACGGAGAACTATGGCTACACCTTC TRBV6-4 - TRBJ1-2 -
CASSATGTGLIF TGTGCCAGCAGTGCCACAGGAACAGGGCTGATCTTC TRBV25-1 - TRBJ2-1 -
CASSTGLRTGEQYF TGTGCCAGCAGCACGGGACTCCGAACGGGCGAGCAGTACTTC TRBV5-4 - TRBJ2-7 -
CASSSRGQGGAYGYTF TGCGCCAGCAGCTCGAGGGGACAGGGAGGTGCTTATGGCTACACCTTC TRBV5-1 - TRBJ1-2 TRBD1
CASSPRLTGTNYGYTF TGCGCCAGCAGCCCCCGCTTGACAGGGACGAACTATGGCTACACCTTC TRBV5-1 - TRBJ1-2 TRBD1
CASSHGPRQPQHF TGCGCCAGCAGCCATGGACCTCGCCAACCCCAGCATTTT TRBV4-1 - TRBJ1-5 -
CASSEGLTLTYEQYF TGTGCCAGCAGCGAAGGACTTACCCTAACCTACGAGCAGTACTTC TRBV7-8 once TRBJ2-7 -
CATSRQTGAEGYTF TGTGCCACCAGCAGGCAGACAGGGGCTGAGGGCTACACCTTC TRBV15 - TRBJ1-2 TRBD1
CASSLDRVSTEAFF TGTGCCAGCAGCCTCGACAGGGTCAGTACTGAAGCTTTCTTT TRBV27 - TRBJ1-1 TRBD1
CASRRDYNTGELFF TGTGCCAGCAGGCGGGACTACAACACCGGGGAGCTGTTTTTT TRBV7-2 - TRBJ2-2 TRBD2
CASSPSRSGQPQHF TGTGCCAGCTCACCCAGTAGGTCCGGTCAGCCCCAGCATTTT TRBV18 once TRBJ1-5 -
CASSLRGRGPRETQYF TGTGCCAGCAGCTTGAGGGGGCGGGGGCCGCGAGAGACCCAGTACTTC TRBV5-6 - TRBJ2-5 -
CASSLLARGNGADTQYF TGTGCCAGCAGCTTATTGGCCAGGGGCAATGGGGCAGATACGCAGTATTTT TRBV11-3 - TRBJ2-3 -
CASSSQTGGQETQYF TGTGCCAGCAGCTCCCAGACAGGGGGCCAAGAGACCCAGTACTTC TRBV7-3 - TRBJ2-5 TRBD1
CASQDRGFYNEQFF TGTGCCAGCCAAGACAGGGGCTTCTACAATGAGCAGTTCTTC TRBV5-8 - TRBJ2-1 TRBD1
CASSWQVSQPQHF TGTGCCAGCAGTTGGCAGGTGAGTCAGCCCCAGCATTTT TRBV7-2 - TRBJ1-5 -
CASSTRQGANTEAFF TGTGCCAGTAGTACCAGACAGGGGGCGAACACTGAAGCTTTCTTT TRBV19 - TRBJ1-1 TRBD1
CASSREGHPTDTQYF TGTGCCAGCAGCCGCGAGGGACATCCCACAGATACGCAGTATTTT TRBV11-2 - TRBJ2-3 -
CASSSIHGGDIGYTF TGTGCCAGCAGTTCGATCCATGGGGGCGATATTGGCTACACCTTC TRBV28 - TRBJ1-2 -
CASSLFGGPADTQYF TGTGCCAGCAGCCTTTTCGGGGGGCCTGCAGATACGCAGTATTTT TRBV11-3 - TRBJ2-3 -